The 19 T cell receptor beta chains reported below all come from one sample, sequenced in a study of T cells after yellow fever vaccination. In TCRdb, the 5' RACE reads were re-called with MiXCR into one record per CDR3 protein. The sample includes around 310,000 distinct CDR3 sequences, over 3.5% of them seen just once. This material consisted of PBMCs, taken 15 days after the yellow fever booster vaccination. All receptors derive from a man in his late teens or twenties who received the YFV17D yellow fever vaccine.

The chain links TRBV20-1 to TRBJ2-3; D is unresolved. The CDR3 totals 12 residues. V was trimmed by 3 bases and J by 4 bases, leaving 8 bases between them. Germline CDR1 and CDR2: DFQATT and SNEGSKA (reference sequence). CDR3 in amino acids: CSARYEADTQYF. CDR3 DNA sequence: TGCAGTGCTAGGTACGAGGCAGATACGCAGTATTTT.

There are a few counts of this clonotype. This chain joins TRBV6-6 and TRBJ1-2; the match to TRBD1 covers 7 bases. Trimming took 8 bases from V and 3 from J; bases not matched to a gene: 12. Germline V gene sequence: CDR1 MNHNY, CDR2 SVGAGI (reference sequence). The CDR3 covers 15 residues. Here the CDR3 reads CASETGGTEYYGYTF. In DNA, the CDR3 is TGTGCCAGCGAGACTGGGGGGACAGAATACTATGGCTACACCTTC.

Ten or more counts support this clonotype. The V call is TRBV7-2, the J call TRBJ2-5; D perhaps matches TRBD2 (5 bases). V lost 1 base to trimming and J lost 5 bases, with 11 bases between them. Germline lookup yields CDR1 SGHTA and CDR2 FQGNSA. The CDR3 spans 14 residues. CDR3 in DNA: TGTGCCAGCAGCTTAGGAGGGAATGCGGAGACCCAGTACTTC. Translated, it gives CASSLGGNAETQYF.

V usage is TRBV4-3 and J usage is TRBJ1-4; D uncertain. CDR3 length equals 16 residues. Trimming shortened V by 0 bases and J by 0 bases, and 8 bases separated the two germline ends. The germline V gene has CDR1 LGHNA and CDR2 YSLEER. CDR3 in amino acids: CASSQDNTPTNEKLFF. CDR3 DNA sequence: TGCGCCAGCAGCCAAGATAACACTCCAACTAATGAAAAACTGTTTTTT.

This chain links TRBV20-1 with TRBJ2-7; 9 nucleotides match TRBD1. Losses at the gene ends were 2 bases for V and 6 bases for J; bases not matched to a gene: 8. Germline V gene sequence: CDR1 DFQATT, CDR2 SNEGSKA (reference sequence). CDR3 length: 14 residues. The CDR3: CSARTGGLFSEQYV. CDR3 in DNA: TGCAGTGCTAGAACAGGGGGCCTCTTTTCCGAGCAGTACGTC.

V is TRBV7-9 and J is TRBJ1-5; D is unresolved. CDR1 is SEHNR and CDR2 is FQNEAQ in the germline V gene (reference sequence). The ends were cut back, 1 base at V and 0 bases at J, with 10 bases in the middle. CDR3 length: 16 amino acids. The CDR3 region is CASSLGTGNSNQPQHF. DNA of the CDR3: TGTGCCAGCAGCTTAGGGACGGGAAATAGCAATCAGCCCCAGCATTTT.

This clonotype was seen only a few times. As DNA, the CDR3 is TGCGCCAGTCACGACGGGACAAACACTGAAGCTTTCTTT. Residues: CASHDGTNTEAFF. V gene TRBV5-1 combines with J gene TRBJ1-1; weak D call: TRBD1 (6 bases). There are 13 residues in the CDR3. Germline CDR1 is SGHRS and CDR2 is YFSETQ. With 8 bases removed from V and 2 bases from J, the gap between germline ends came to 13 bases.

This clonotype was detected many times. This chain joins TRBV20-1 and TRBJ1-4; D is ambiguous. Germline CDR1 DFQATT, CDR2 SNEGSKA (reference sequence). The V and J ends lost 7 bases and 7 bases respectively, with 16 bases between them. The length of the CDR3 is 13 residues. The CDR3 is CSVTAISSEKLFF. The DNA for the CDR3 is TGCAGTGTTACAGCTATTTCGAGTGAAAAACTGTTTTTT.

This clonotype was seen many times. The V and J genes are TRBV6-2 or TRBV6-3 and TRBJ2-5; 8 bases fit TRBD1. V was pared by 5 bases and J by 3 bases, with 8 bases of the junction left unmatched. Germline loops: CDR1 MNHEY, CDR2 SVGEGT. CDR3 length: 15 residues. CDR3 residues: CASSHRTGHEETQYF. DNA for the CDR3: TGTGCCAGCAGTCACCGGACAGGGCATGAAGAGACCCAGTACTTC.

This clonotype was found many times. The gene calls are TRBV7-2 and TRBJ1-5; the D is unclear. V dropped 3 bases and J dropped 5 bases, with 14 bases sitting between them. Germline V gene sequence: CDR1 SGHTA, CDR2 FQGNSA. The CDR3 has 15 residues. CDR3 residues: CASSLLGRTDQPQHF. The CDR3 DNA sequence: TGTGCCAGCAGCTTGTTGGGCAGGACCGATCAGCCCCAGCATTTT. Full variable domain (missing parts from reference TRBV7-2 and TRBJ1-5): GAGVSQSPSNKVTEKGKDVELRCDPISGHTALYWYRQSLGQGLEFLIYFQGNSAPDKSGLPSDRFSAERTGGSVSTLTIQRTQQEDSAVYLCASSLLGRTDQPQHFGDGTRLSIL.

In this sample, this clonotype turned up many times. This chain links TRBV7-8 with TRBJ1-3; D gene ambiguous. This CDR3 has 16 amino acids. The V and J ends lost 5 bases and 4 bases respectively, with 18 bases between them. From germline, CDR1 is SGHVS and CDR2 FQNEAQ. CDR3 sequence reads: CASSSPGTAQGNTIYF. In DNA form, the CDR3 reads TGTGCCAGCAGCAGCCCCGGAACAGCGCAAGGAAACACCATATATTTT.

The table lists this clonotype with a few counts. The CDR3 sequence: CASSLARGATPDTDTQYF. CDR3 DNA: TGTGCCAGCAGTTTAGCGCGGGGAGCCACCCCGGACACAGATACGCAGTATTTT. V is TRBV12-3 or TRBV12-4 and J is TRBJ2-3, with D perhaps matching TRBD2 (6 bases). This CDR3 has 18 amino acids. With 0 bases removed from V and 2 bases from J, the gap between germline ends came to 18 bases.

Ten or more counts support this clonotype. The gene calls are TRBV6-5 and TRBJ2-4, with 12 positions matching TRBD2. The CDR3 consists of 16 residues. The ends lost 2 bases at V and 6 bases at J; junction bases unmatched: 5. Germline-derived CDR1 and CDR2 are MNHEY and SVGAGI. The CDR3: CASSYGASGGGNIQYF. CDR3 DNA sequence: TGTGCCAGCAGTTACGGGGCTAGCGGGGGGGGAAACATTCAGTACTTC.

This clonotype was counted ten times or more. The genes are TRBV7-9 and TRBJ2-7; D assignment may be TRBD1 or TRBD2 (6 bases each). CDR1 is SEHNR and CDR2 is FQNEAQ in the germline V gene (reference sequence). This CDR3 has 14 amino acids. The V end lost 1 base, the J end lost 6 bases, and 13 bases lay between the germline ends. The DNA for the CDR3 is TGTGCCAGCAGCTTAGGATCGGGGGCGCTCGAGCAGTACTTC. This gives the protein CASSLGSGALEQYF.

V usage is TRBV18 and J usage is TRBJ1-5; maybe TRBD1 (6 bases). The germline V gene has CDR1 KGHSH and CDR2 LQKENI. V gave up 3 bases and J gave up 2 bases, with 8 bases separating them. CDR3 length: 14 amino acids. CDR3 nucleotides: TGTGCCAGCTCACCGGACAGCGGCAATCAGCCCCAGCATTTT. It codes for CASSPDSGNQPQHF.

The table lists this clonotype with many counts. The J gene is TRBJ2-1, the V gene TRBV29-1, with 12 bases lining up with TRBD2. Germline CDR1 SQVTM, CDR2 ANQGSEA. V dropped 4 bases and J dropped 13; count of bases not matched to a gene: 5. CDR3 length equals 12 residues. The DNA of the CDR3 is TGCAGCGTTGCCACTAGCGGGGGGTTACAGTTCTTC. This codes for CSVATSGGLQFF.

V usage is TRBV2 and J usage is TRBJ1-3; 7 bases agree with TRBD1. V lost 7 bases and J lost 2; bases outside the gene matches: 5. Germline values: CDR1 SNHLY, CDR2 FYNNEI. There are 14 residues in the CDR3. The CDR3: CASIATGPGNTIYF. CDR3 in DNA: TGTGCCAGCATCGCGACAGGGCCTGGAAACACCATATATTTT. The whole variable domain, filled in from reference TRBV2 and TRBJ1-3, reads EPEVTQTPSHQVTQMGQEVILRCVPISNHLYFYWYRQILGQKVEFLVSFYNNEISEKSEIFDDQFSVERPDGSNFTLKIRSTKLEDSAMYFCASIATGPGNTIYFGEGSWLTVV.

Many counts were recorded for this clonotype. The chain combines TRBV9 with TRBJ1-2; D perhaps matches TRBD1 (6 bases). CDR1 SGDLS and CDR2 YYNGEE come from the germline V gene. The CDR3 runs to 14 residues. V was shortened by 3 bases and J by 4 bases, with 13 bases between the two germline ends. CDR3 residues: CASSGQGFGYGYTF. CDR3 DNA sequence: TGTGCCAGCAGCGGGCAGGGGTTCGGCTATGGCTACACCTTC.

This clonotype was counted at least ten times. This chain connects TRBV27 to TRBJ1-6; the D is unclear. Germline CDR1 and CDR2: MNHEY and SMNVEV (reference sequence). V was trimmed by 6 bases and J by 6 bases, leaving 12 bases between them. The CDR3 runs to 14 residues. CDR3 sequence reads: CASRGLPTNSPLHF. Here the CDR3 DNA reads TGTGCCAGCAGAGGCCTTCCTACTAATTCACCCCTCCACTTT.